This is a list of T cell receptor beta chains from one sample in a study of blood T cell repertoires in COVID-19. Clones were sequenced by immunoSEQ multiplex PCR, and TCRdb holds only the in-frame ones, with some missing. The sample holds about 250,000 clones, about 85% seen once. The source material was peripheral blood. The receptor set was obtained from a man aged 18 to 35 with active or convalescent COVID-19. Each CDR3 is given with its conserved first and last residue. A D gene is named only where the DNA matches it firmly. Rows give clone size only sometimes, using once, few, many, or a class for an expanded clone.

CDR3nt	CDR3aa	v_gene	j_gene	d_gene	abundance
TGTGCCAGCAGCTTAATTCCCCTTACTAGCGGGAGCTCCTACAATGAGCAGTTCTTC	CASSLIPLTSGSSYNEQFF	TRBV7-3	TRBJ2-1	TRBD2	.
TGTGCCAGCAGCCAAGAGCAGGGGACCTTCGGGGCCAACGTCCTGACTTTC	CASSQEQGTFGANVLTF	TRBV4-2	TRBJ2-6	.	.
TGTGCCAGCAGCCCACAGGGGGCTAAGGACACCGGGGAGCTGTTTTTT	CASSPQGAKDTGELFF	TRBV9	TRBJ2-2	TRBD1	.
TGCGCCAGCAGCCAAGACACGGTGAACACTGAAGCTTTCTTT	CASSQDTVNTEAFF	TRBV4-3	TRBJ1-1	.	.
TGTGCCAGCGGCGAACGACAGAACACCGGGGAGCTGTTTTTT	CASGERQNTGELFF	TRBV6-5	TRBJ2-2	.	.
TGTGCCAGCAGTTTATCGTTTAGCACCCATAGCACTCAGCCCCAGCATTTT	CASSLSFSTHSTQPQHF	TRBV27	TRBJ1-5	.	.
TGTGCCAGCAGCTTGGGATCAGGGCCCTACGAGCAGTACTTC	CASSLGSGPYEQYF	TRBV5-6	TRBJ2-7	.	.
TGCGCCAGCAGCCAGACGGGACAGGGTCGGGACACCATATATTTT	CASSQTGQGRDTIYF	TRBV4-3	TRBJ1-3	TRBD1	.
TGTGCCAGTAGTATAGACCCGGAGAAGAACACTGAAGCTTTCTTT	CASSIDPEKNTEAFF	TRBV19	TRBJ1-1	.	.
TGTGCCAGCAGCTTGGCAGGACAGGGGAATGAAAAACTGTTTTTT	CASSLAGQGNEKLFF	TRBV5-4	TRBJ1-4	TRBD1	.
TGTGCCAGCAGCTTAATAGCGGGGGGGATTACAGATACGCAGTATTTT	CASSLIAGGITDTQYF	TRBV11-2	TRBJ2-3	TRBD2	.
TGTGCCAGCACCCCCGGCCGAGGGTCAGAGGGCTACACCTTC	CASTPGRGSEGYTF	TRBV6-5	TRBJ1-2	.	.
TGTGCCAGCAGTTTACCCCCCGGACAGGGTGTCCCCTATGGCTACACCTTC	CASSLPPGQGVPYGYTF	TRBV28	TRBJ1-2	TRBD1	.
TGTGCCAGCAGCCAAGATTGGGGGGAAGCTGAAGCTTTCTTT	CASSQDWGEAEAFF	TRBV3-1/TRBV3-2	TRBJ1-1	.	.
TGTGCCAGCAGCTTGGAGCAGACCGCCTACAATGAGCAGTTCTTC	CASSLEQTAYNEQFF	TRBV7-3	TRBJ2-1	.	.
TGCAGTGCCTTGGGCTCCTATGGCTACACCTTC	CSALGSYGYTF	TRBV20-1	TRBJ1-2	.	few
TGTGCCAGCAAAGGACAGTTAAAAGAGACCCAGTACTTC	CASKGQLKETQYF	TRBV25-1	TRBJ2-5	.	.
TGTGCCAGCAGAGCCGGGACAGGAGCTAAATCAAATGGATGCACCTTC	CASRAGTGAKSNGCTF	TRBV2	TRBJ1-2	TRBD1	.
TGTGCCAGCAGCCAGACGACAGGGACTAACTATGGCTACACCTTC	CASSQTTGTNYGYTF	TRBV14	TRBJ1-2	TRBD1	.
TGTGCCAGCAGCAACTCTCCCCGCACTGAAGCTTTCTTT	CASSNSPRTEAFF	TRBV21-1	TRBJ1-1	.	few